The rows below give T cell receptor beta chains drawn from one sample of a study of T cells after yellow fever vaccination. A single record per CDR3 protein comes from TCRdb applying MiXCR to the 5' RACE reads. Among a few hundred thousand distinct CDR3 sequences listed, around 7% were seen once. Sequenced here: CD4+ T cells sorted from PBMCs, sampled 15 days after the yellow fever booster vaccination. The receptors come from a man aged 30 to 45 who received the YFV17D yellow fever vaccine. Each CDR3 is given with its conserved first and last residue. D genes are given only for firm matches. A clone size is listed for some rows: how often the clone was seen (once, few, many), or a class if it is expanded.

TRBV7-6	many	TRBD1	15	TRBJ2-7	TGTGCCAGCAGCTTAGAAGACAGGGAGCGCTACGAGCAGTACTTC	CASSLEDRERYEQYF
TRBV7-2	few	TRBD2	14	TRBJ2-5	TGTGCCAGCACCGGTCGGGGGGGCGGGGAGACCCAGTACTTC	CASTGRGGGETQYF
TRBV29-1	many	NA	14	TRBJ2-1	TGCAGCGTTGAAGACCGTGGGGGGTACAGAGAGCAGTTCTTC	CSVEDRGGYREQFF
TRBV3-1	few	NA	15	TRBJ1-2	TGTGCCAGCAGCCAAGCCCAGGGGCGCAACTATGGCTACACCTTC	CASSQAQGRNYGYTF
TRBV14	NA	NA	14	TRBJ2-1	TGTGCCAGCAGCCAAGGGGCTAGCGTCGGTGAGCAGTTCTTC	CASSQGASVGEQFF
TRBV4-3	NA	NA	15	TRBJ1-2	TGCGCCAGCAGCCAAGTAGCCAGGGGAGGCTATGGCTACACCTTC	CASSQVARGGYGYTF
TRBV7-9	NA	NA	13	TRBJ2-1	TGTGCCAGCCAAAACAACAGGCTCGATGAGCAGTTCTTC	CASQNNRLDEQFF
TRBV4-3	NA	TRBD2	18	TRBJ2-2	TGCGCCAGCAGCCGACAGAAGACTAGCGTGTCGAACACCGGGGAGCTGTTTTTT	CASSRQKTSVSNTGELFF
TRBV7-8	few	NA	17	TRBJ2-2	TGTGCCAGCAGCTTCGGGAGTTTGGGGGGGAACACCGGGGAGCTGTTTTTT	CASSFGSLGGNTGELFF
TRBV5-1	few	NA	14	TRBJ2-7	TGCGCCAGCAGCCCAGGACAAACTGCCTACGAGCAGTACTTC	CASSPGQTAYEQYF
TRBV4-3	NA	NA	15	TRBJ1-2	TGCGCCAGCAGCCAAGCTCGAGGGGGGCAGGGTGGCTACACCTTC	CASSQARGGQGGYTF
TRBV7-2	NA	NA	14	TRBJ2-5	TGTGCCAGCAGCTTAGCGGCCGGAGTCGAGACCCAGTACTTC	CASSLAAGVETQYF
TRBV25-1	NA	NA	16	TRBJ2-7	TGTGCCAGCAGTCAATCTCCCCAGGGGGAGGACTACGAGCAGTACTTC	CASSQSPQGEDYEQYF